The clone carrying this T cell receptor beta chain was seen more than once but under ten times. Its target is not known. A read error may account for a junction end that differs from germline. TCRdb redid the calling of the 5' RACE reads with MiXCR, one entry per CDR3 protein. This table has 44,000 or so distinct CDR3 sequences, roughly 9% appearing once. These data belong to a study of T-cell memory formation after mild COVID-19. Study outcomes and limitations: Pre-infection memory contained some responding clones, which suggested that cross-reactive memory had joined.

This receptor was obtained from an adult woman who had mild COVID-19 (a few samples of this study predate the infection). Cell type and time point are not known. Specimen: PBMCs or a T cell subset sorted from them (not recorded which).

Written as DNA, the CDR3 is TGCAGTGTGGACACTTTAAACACCGTATATTTT. Its translation: CSVDTLNTVYF. The V gene is TRBV20-1, the J gene TRBJ1-3; a possible D gene is TRBD1 (5 bases). This CDR3 is built from 11 residues. Germline V gene data show CDR1 as DFQATT and CDR2 as SNEGSKA (reference sequence).